This T cell receptor (beta chain) was sequenced during a study of T-cell memory formation after mild COVID-19. As for the study in general: Largely, the TCR clusters proved donor specific. Study results and limitations: Contracting clones from day 15 to 85 had balanced CD4/CD8; later expanders favoured CD4+. Within pre-infection memory, some responding clones were found, suggesting cross-reactive memory joined.

TCRdb called the 5' RACE reads again in MiXCR, with one record for every CDR3 protein. The table lists around 300,000 distinct CDR3 sequences, under 8.5% of them singletons. This clonotype was recorded once. Its antigen is as yet unknown. From germline, CDR1 is MNHNS and CDR2 SASEGT. V shed 0 bases and J shed 8 bases, with 16 bases lying between them. The CDR3 has 16 residues. The chain recombines TRBV6-1 with TRBJ2-2, with D unclear. This TCR was recovered from a man aged 18-30 years who had mild COVID-19 (a few samples of this study predate the infection). Cell type and time point are not known. The sequenced sample was PBMCs or a T cell subset sorted from them (not recorded which). CDR3 sequence: CASSEALPALRGELFF. In DNA, the CDR3 is TGTGCCAGCAGTGAAGCGTTGCCAGCCCTAAGGGGGGAGCTGTTTTTT.